Detailed here is one T cell receptor (beta chain). The CDR3 contains 13 residues. V was shortened by 1 base and J by 5 bases, with 8 bases between the two germline ends. CDR1 and CDR2 (germline): MGHRA, YSYEKL. These data originate in a study of blood T cell repertoires in COVID-19. Looking at the study overall: Researchers got acute and convalescent COVID-19 samples from the United States, Italy and Spain. Sources were T cells, B-cell-depleted T cells, or PBMCs; the material itself was cDNA or gDNA.

In assigning cohorts, the study relied on participant-reported clinical history. Per the study methods: Researchers report that nucleated cell counts were estimated from reference gene primer amplification. The table came from immunoSEQ multiplex PCR; TCRdb's copy has only in-frame clones and leaves some out. V and J calls and clone size follow that table, whereas D and trimming were derived from the DNA. Of some 400,000 clones in the sample, over 85% were seen once. The sequence was obtained from a woman in her 30s who had recovered from COVID-19. J is TRBJ1-1 and V is TRBV4-1; D is possibly TRBD1 (5 bases). The sequenced sample was PBMCs or T cells enriched from blood (not recorded which). This CDR3 is CASSQARGTEAFF. CDR3 sequence (DNA): TGCGCCAGCAGCCAAGCCCGGGGGACTGAAGCTTTCTTT.